This TCR beta chain is from a study of beta chain features in type 1 diabetes. Study at large: Across all samples, about 110,000,000 sorted cells were examined.

The V gene lost 4 bases and the J gene lost 3 bases, with 13 bases spanning the gap. CDR1 and CDR2 from the germline V gene are SGHRS and YFSETQ. The length of the CDR3 is 14 residues. The whole isolated RNA underwent reverse transcription, so sequencing captured expressed TCRB transcripts. The average output of naive, central memory and regulatory T cell samples was 3.6 million or so reads. The table came from immunoSEQ multiplex PCR; TCRdb's copy has only in-frame clones and leaves some out. The repertoire includes approximately 160,000 clones, roughly 9.1% of them detected once, and about 2.1% sits in the top ten. Comment on this clone: No antigen is known for it.

Findings and caveats of the study: Naive, central memory and Treg TCRB repertoires seemed to resemble each other more closely in patients than they did in healthy donors. Type 1 diabetes patients had moderately but significantly shorter TCRB CDR3s in all four CD4+ subsets.

The sequence was obtained from a woman aged 18-29 years in good health. Sequenced sample: central memory CD4+ T cells from blood. This chain connects TRBV5-1 to TRBJ1-1; perhaps TRBD1 as D (6 bases). The chain's CDR3 is CASSLFYRDTEAFF. The CDR3 DNA reads as TGCGCCAGCAGCCTATTTTACAGGGACACTGAAGCTTTCTTT.